This T cell receptor (beta chain) appears in the sequencing data of a study of shared clonotypes between healthy human individuals. Trimming left V 3 bases short and J 1 base short, with 7 bases between. The CDR3 contains 13 residues. Germline V gene lookup returns CDR1 LNHDA and CDR2 SQIVND (reference sequence). As concerns this clone: The same CDR3 can be traced to other DNA sequences in this sample.

Repertoires were generated with immunoSEQ multiplex PCR, while TCRdb's copy carries only in-frame clones and drops some. The sample includes hundreds of thousands of clones, about 74% of them seen just once. This clonotype was sampled from a woman aged 25-40 years in good health. Sequencing used memory CD4+ T cells sorted from blood. Noted subset: CD45RA-negative fraction. This sequence joins TRBV19 and TRBJ2-7, with a possible D match to TRBD1 (6 bases). The CDR3 sequence: CASSIQGSYEQYF. The CDR3 nucleotides read TGTGCCAGTAGTATCCAGGGGTCCTACGAGCAGTACTTC.